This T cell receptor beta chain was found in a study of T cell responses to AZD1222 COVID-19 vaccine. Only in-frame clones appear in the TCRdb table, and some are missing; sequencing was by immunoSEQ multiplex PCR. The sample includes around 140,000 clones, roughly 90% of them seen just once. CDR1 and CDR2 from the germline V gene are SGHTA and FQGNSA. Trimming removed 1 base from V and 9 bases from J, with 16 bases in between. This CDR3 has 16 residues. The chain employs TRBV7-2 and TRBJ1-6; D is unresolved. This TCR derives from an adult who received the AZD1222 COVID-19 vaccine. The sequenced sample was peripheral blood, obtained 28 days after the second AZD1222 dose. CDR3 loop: CASSLDEQRWGSPLHF. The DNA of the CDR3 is TGTGCCAGCAGCTTAGATGAACAAAGGTGGGGTTCACCCCTCCACTTT.